The rows below give T cell receptor beta chains drawn from one sample of a study of early T cells in non-severe SARS-CoV-2 infection. TCRdb passed the 5' RACE reads through MiXCR, listing each CDR3 protein once. The sample comprises more than 25,000 distinct CDR3 sequences, roughly 5.4% of which are singletons, and more than 0.7% rests with the top ten. Specimen: whole blood. The source is an adult who was a healthcare worker with PCR-confirmed SARS-CoV-2 infection or an uninfected control (not recorded which). Both conserved end residues are part of each CDR3. Each record gives: CDR3 protein, J gene, V gene.

CDR3: CASSTLGAEQFF
J: TRBJ2-1
V: TRBV27

CDR3: CASSLTPTNTEAFF
J: TRBJ1-1
V: TRBV7-2

CDR3: CASSLEAVPYEQYF
J: TRBJ2-7
V: TRBV11-2

CDR3: CASSYLGLASYNEQFF
J: TRBJ2-1
V: TRBV27

CDR3: CASSSGSVTDTQYF
J: TRBJ2-3
V: TRBV7-2

CDR3: CASSLEGANQPQHF
J: TRBJ1-5
V: TRBV5-1

CDR3: CASRTGQAGDTQYF
J: TRBJ2-3
V: TRBV12-3/TRBV12-4

CDR3: CAISPINQPQHF
J: TRBJ1-5
V: TRBV10-3

CDR3: CASSSWGPDTQYF
J: TRBJ2-3
V: TRBV7-6

CDR3: CASSISADYGYTF
J: TRBJ1-2
V: TRBV19

CDR3: CASSPPSTDTQYF
J: TRBJ2-3
V: TRBV18

CDR3: CASSQGLASLTGELFF
J: TRBJ2-2
V: TRBV4-3

CDR3: CASSPKTSPHSYEQYF
J: TRBJ2-7
V: TRBV18

CDR3: CASSSGQVRGEQFF
J: TRBJ2-1
V: TRBV5-4

CDR3: CAISEGRGNQPQHF
J: TRBJ1-5
V: TRBV10-3

CDR3: CASSLGPGQSTYEQYF
J: TRBJ2-7
V: TRBV7-8

CDR3: CASSLEGNYEQYF
J: TRBJ2-7
V: TRBV7-2

CDR3: CASSFSIQETQYF
J: TRBJ2-5
V: TRBV5-1

CDR3: CASSFGQNQETQYF
J: TRBJ2-5
V: TRBV5-5

CDR3: CASSEASGRSGNEQFF
J: TRBJ2-1
V: TRBV10-1

CDR3: CASSFGTALSEQYF
J: TRBJ2-7
V: TRBV11-2

CDR3: CASSQDNHGGHAYNEQFF
J: TRBJ2-1
V: TRBV4-3

CDR3: CASSKEETGDYEQYF
J: TRBJ2-7
V: TRBV19

CDR3: CASRTQGRYGYTF
J: TRBJ1-2
V: TRBV28

CDR3: CASSGAGKAEAFF
J: TRBJ1-1
V: TRBV2

CDR3: CASSFREGFSTDTQYF
J: TRBJ2-3
V: TRBV5-5

CDR3: CAWSWEGELFF
J: TRBJ2-2
V: TRBV30

CDR3: CSARWDGPHEQYF
J: TRBJ2-7
V: TRBV29-1

CDR3: CASSLRAGAEDTQYF
J: TRBJ2-3
V: TRBV7-2

CDR3: CARPPPLCTAAQETQYF
J: TRBJ2-5
V: TRBV12-3/TRBV12-4

CDR3: CASSLVGQGVQPQHF
J: TRBJ1-5
V: TRBV7-2

CDR3: CASSSTLAGVMNEQFF
J: TRBJ2-1
V: TRBV28

CDR3: CASSLDPGTLNYGYTF
J: TRBJ1-2
V: TRBV11-2

CDR3: CSARGQGSGELFF
J: TRBJ2-2
V: TRBV20-1

CDR3: CASSRRRETQYF
J: TRBJ2-5
V: TRBV12-3/TRBV12-4

CDR3: CASRPGQGFTGELFF
J: TRBJ2-2
V: TRBV7-9

CDR3: CASSLGAGSGIETQYF
J: TRBJ2-5
V: TRBV7-9

CDR3: CSARPRTGGSYEQYF
J: TRBJ2-7
V: TRBV20-1

CDR3: CASSLVGGRSYEQYF
J: TRBJ2-7
V: TRBV11-2

CDR3: CASSASGAGELFF
J: TRBJ2-2
V: TRBV9

CDR3: CASSRQGSYEQYF
J: TRBJ2-7
V: TRBV5-4

CDR3: CASSYDRDGLGEQYF
J: TRBJ2-7
V: TRBV27

CDR3: CASSVEGGSSYEQYF
J: TRBJ2-7
V: TRBV9

CDR3: CAWQDNFYEQYF
J: TRBJ2-7
V: TRBV30

CDR3: CASSFRDMQYF
J: TRBJ2-7
V: TRBV12-3/TRBV12-4

CDR3: CASSLGLAGGLETQYF
J: TRBJ2-5
V: TRBV7-6

CDR3: CASSIPTDTQYF
J: TRBJ2-3
V: TRBV7-2

CDR3: CASSLMYEQYF
J: TRBJ2-7
V: TRBV7-8

CDR3: CASSLPGENTEAFF
J: TRBJ1-1
V: TRBV5-6

CDR3: CSARDNERGSYEQYF
J: TRBJ2-7
V: TRBV20-1

CDR3: CSARDHLNYGYTF
J: TRBJ1-2
V: TRBV20-1

CDR3: CASSFGRTGADTQYF
J: TRBJ2-3
V: TRBV12-3/TRBV12-4